The 21 T cell receptor beta chains listed next were all sequenced from one sample in a study of cytomegalovirus exposure and HLA in healthy donors. PCR amplification relied on 60 Vbeta primers (plus 13 Jbeta primers). Measured with immunoSEQ multiplex PCR; TCRdb has only the in-frame clones, and not every one. The data show 90,000 to 150,000 clones, with 65% to 80% seen just once and under 7% held by the top ten. Material for sequencing was PBMCs. These receptors were taken from a man between 18 and 35 years old in good health and CMV-seropositive.

V is TRBV30 and J is TRBJ1-1, with D possibly matching TRBD1 (6 bases). The CDR3 runs to 13 residues. Trimming removed 5 bases at V and 5 bases at J, with 15 bases between. Germline V CDR1 and CDR2: GTSNPN, SVGIG (reference sequence). CDR3 residues: CAWAAGVGTEAFF. Here the CDR3 DNA reads TGTGCCTGGGCCGCAGGGGTTGGGACTGAAGCTTTCTTT.

This chain links TRBV29-1 with TRBJ1-1; TRBD1 agrees at 9 bases. Germline assignment: CDR1 SQVTM and CDR2 ANQGSEA. This CDR3 spans 13 amino acids. V lost 4 bases and J lost 1; bases outside the gene matches: 1. Here the CDR3 reads CSVGGQGNTEAFF. CDR3 sequence (DNA): TGCAGCGTTGGGGGACAGGGGAACACTGAAGCTTTCTTT.

This chain joins TRBV29-1 and TRBJ1-2; the D gene is possibly TRBD1 (6 bases). Germline V gene lookup returns CDR1 SQVTM and CDR2 ANQGSEA. Trimming shortened V by 6 bases and J by 3 bases, and 14 bases separated the two germline ends. The CDR3 is 13 residues long. CDR3 nucleotides: TGCAGCGTGGTGAACAGGGATGACTATGGCTACACCTTC. Amino acids: CSVVNRDDYGYTF. Based on the CDR3 plus reference TRBV29-1 and TRBJ1-2, the full variable domain is SAVISQKPSRDICQRGTSLTIQCQVDSQVTMMFWYRQQPGQSLTLIATANQGSEATYESGFVIDKFPISRPNLTFSTLTVSNMSPEDSSIYLCSVVNRDDYGYTFGSGTRLTVV.

The chain couples TRBV7-9 to TRBJ2-5; possible D gene TRBD2, 6 bases. V lost 1 base to trimming and J lost 5 bases, with 14 bases between them. From germline, CDR1 is SEHNR and CDR2 FQNEAQ (reference sequence). The CDR3 is 15 residues long. The CDR3 DNA follows: TGTGCCAGCAGCTTAGAATCCGGAGGGGAGGAGACCCAGTACTTC. It yields the protein CASSLESGGEETQYF.

The chain carries TRBV5-4 and TRBJ2-3, with TRBD2 matching over 8 bases. CDR3 length equals 16 residues. Germline lookup yields CDR1 SGHNT and CDR2 YYREEE (reference sequence). Trimming cost V 0 bases and J 1 base; bases outside gene matches: 4. The CDR3 region is CASSLAGGGRTDTQYF. CDR3 DNA sequence: TGTGCCAGCAGCTTGGCCGGGGGGGGCCGCACAGATACGCAGTATTTT.

This clone was picked up one time. This rearrangement joins TRBV30 to TRBJ2-7; D is perhaps TRBD1 (5 bases). Germline-derived CDR1 and CDR2 are GTSNPN and SVGIG (reference sequence). There are 16 residues in the CDR3. V lost 3 bases to trimming and J lost 3 bases, with 21 bases between them. As DNA, the CDR3 is TGTGCCTGGAGCAAAAGGGGTGGCAGTCTGGGCTACGAGCAGTACTTC. Protein product: CAWSKRGGSLGYEQYF.

The chain's CDR3 is CASSFKDGNEKLFF. In DNA form, the CDR3 reads TGCGCCAGCAGCTTCAAAGACGGGAATGAAAAACTGTTTTTT. This rearrangement joins TRBV5-1 to TRBJ1-4; no reliable D call. The V and J ends lost 2 bases and 5 bases respectively, with 10 bases between them. Germline V lookup: CDR1 SGHRS, CDR2 YFSETQ. The CDR3 extends over 14 amino acids.

V gene TRBV4-2 combines with J gene TRBJ1-2; a weak D match, TRBD1 (5 bases). Per germline, CDR1 LGHNA and CDR2 YNFKEQ. The CDR3 spans 15 residues. V gave up 0 bases and J gave up 3 bases, with 11 bases separating them. CDR3 sequence reads: CASSQDWGFDYGYTF. DNA for the CDR3: TGTGCCAGCAGCCAAGATTGGGGCTTCGACTATGGCTACACCTTC.

This chain links TRBV30 with TRBJ2-5; D ambiguous. CDR1 and CDR2 from the germline V gene are GTSNPN and SVGIG (reference sequence). The CDR3 loop spans 13 amino acids. V lost 4 bases, J lost 1 base, and 10 bases lay in between. This CDR3 is CAWTEQLQETQYF. DNA of the CDR3: TGTGCCTGGACCGAACAGCTCCAAGAGACCCAGTACTTC. Combining the CDR3 with reference TRBV30 and TRBJ2-5 gives the whole variable domain SQTIHQWPATLVQPVGSPLSLECTVEGTSNPNLYWYRQAAGRGLQLLFYSVGIGQISSEVPQNLSASRPQDRQFILSSKKLLLSDSGFYLCAWTEQLQETQYFGPGTRLLVL.

This clone was found a few times. The chain links TRBV5-1 to TRBJ2-1; possibly TRBD1 for D (6 bases). Trimming cost V 5 bases and J 4 bases, with 10 bases left between them. CDR1 is SGHRS, CDR2 YFSETQ, per germline. The length of the CDR3 is 13 residues. The CDR3 spells CASSGGLYNEQFF. CDR3 nucleotides: TGCGCCAGCAGTGGGGGCCTTTACAATGAGCAGTTCTTC.

V usage is TRBV6-6 and J usage is TRBJ1-3; D unclear. V shed 8 bases and J shed 7 bases, with 18 bases lying between them. The CDR3 loop spans 14 amino acids. Per germline, CDR1 MNHNY and CDR2 SVGAGI (reference sequence). CDR3 loop: CASAPEAVVNTIYF. CDR3 bases: TGTGCCAGCGCACCGGAGGCGGTAGTGAACACCATATATTTT.

The chain is built from TRBV4-2 and TRBJ1-6, with no clear D. The germline CDR1 and CDR2 sequences are LGHNA and YNFKEQ. The CDR3 length is 15 residues. V lost 0 bases to trimming and J lost 7 bases, with 10 bases between them. As DNA, the CDR3 is TGTGCCAGCAGCCAAGATCTGCGAGCGAATTCACCCCTCCACTTT. This codes for CASSQDLRANSPLHF.

The chain combines TRBV29-1 with TRBJ2-7, with 7 bases matching TRBD1. With 6 bases clipped from V and 7 bases from J, the junction kept 9 bases outside the gene matches. The CDR3 runs 12 residues. Germline assignment: CDR1 SQVTM and CDR2 ANQGSEA. In DNA form, the CDR3 reads TGCAGCGTCATACAGGGGATTGGGGAGCAGTACTTC. Amino acids: CSVIQGIGEQYF.

The chain uses TRBV6-5 and TRBJ2-1; 8 bases are shared with TRBD1. With 6 bases clipped from V and 3 bases from J, the junction kept 7 bases outside the gene matches. Germline V gene lookup returns CDR1 MNHEY and CDR2 SVGAGI. The CDR3 has 15 amino acids. CDR3 residues: CASSTGQVSYNEQFF. Written as DNA, the CDR3 is TGTGCCAGCAGCACGGGACAGGTGAGCTACAATGAGCAGTTCTTC.

This clone was seen only a few times. The V gene is TRBV5-5, the J gene TRBJ1-3; D may be TRBD1 (6 bases). This CDR3 is built from 17 residues. Trimming took off 4 bases at V and 0 bases at J, with 17 bases between the two ends. Germline loops: CDR1 SGHKS, CDR2 YYEKEE (reference sequence). CDR3 residues: CASSPGTSAFSGNTIYF. The CDR3 coding sequence is TGTGCCAGCAGCCCCGGGACAAGCGCGTTCTCTGGAAACACCATATATTTT.

J is TRBJ1-1 and V is TRBV10-3; D gene unclear. CDR3 length: 13 residues. CDR1 is ENHRY, CDR2 SYGVKD, per germline. V was pared by 8 bases and J by 8 bases, with 18 bases between. The CDR3: CAIGRQATSEAFF. CDR3 nucleotide sequence: TGTGCCATCGGGAGACAAGCTACATCCGAAGCTTTCTTT.

The chain couples TRBV30 to TRBJ2-7, with D maybe TRBD2 (6 bases). Germline values: CDR1 GTSNPN, CDR2 SVGIG (reference sequence). Trimming removed 3 bases from V and 6 bases from J, with 21 bases in between. This CDR3 is 15 amino acids long. The CDR3 here is CAWSPARGGKTEQYF. The CDR3 bases are TGTGCCTGGAGCCCCGCACGGGGAGGAAAGACCGAGCAGTACTTC.

This chain joins TRBV25-1 and TRBJ1-6; D is perhaps TRBD1 (6 bases). Germline V gives CDR1 MGHDK, CDR2 SYGVNS. This CDR3 comprises 14 residues. V gave up 5 bases and J gave up 8 bases, with 13 bases separating them. CDR3 loop: CASSQGQNHSPLHF. CDR3 nucleotides: TGTGCCAGCAGTCAGGGACAAAATCATTCACCCCTCCACTTT. The whole variable domain, remainder taken from reference TRBV25-1 and TRBJ1-6, is EADIYQTPRYLVIGTGKKITLECSQTMGHDKMYWYQQDPGMELHLIHYSYGVNSTEKGDLSSESTVSRIRTEHFPLTLESARPSHTSQYLCASSQGQNHSPLHFGNGTRLTVT.

This chain uses TRBV4-1 with TRBJ2-6, with D maybe TRBD1 (5 bases). This CDR3 is built from 18 residues. V was cut by 0 bases and J by 11 bases, with 23 bases left in between. Germline CDR1 reads MGHRA; CDR2 reads YSYEKL. In nucleotides, the CDR3 is TGCGCCAGCAGCCAAGAAAGGGGCGCAGGGAACCGGTTCCACGTCCTGACTTTC. It specifies CASSQERGAGNRFHVLTF.

This chain uses TRBV13 with TRBJ2-5; no clear D. The germline gives CDR1 PRHDT, CDR2 FYEKMQ (reference sequence). Trimming cost V 3 bases and J 6 bases, with 17 bases left between them. CDR3 length: 15 amino acids. The CDR3 reads CASSFTSSEQQTQYF. In DNA, the CDR3 is TGTGCCAGCAGCTTCACGTCCAGCGAGCAACAGACCCAGTACTTC.

This clone was picked up one time. V gene TRBV28 combines with J gene TRBJ1-2; maybe TRBD1 (6 bases). CDR1 and CDR2 from the germline V gene are MDHEN and SYDVKM. Trimming pared 3 bases from V and 8 bases from J, leaving 22 bases between. CDR3 length: 16 amino acids. Written as DNA, the CDR3 is TGTGCCAGCAGTTTGCGGCCGGGACACCAAGCGGAGGGCTACACCTTC. As protein: CASSLRPGHQAEGYTF.